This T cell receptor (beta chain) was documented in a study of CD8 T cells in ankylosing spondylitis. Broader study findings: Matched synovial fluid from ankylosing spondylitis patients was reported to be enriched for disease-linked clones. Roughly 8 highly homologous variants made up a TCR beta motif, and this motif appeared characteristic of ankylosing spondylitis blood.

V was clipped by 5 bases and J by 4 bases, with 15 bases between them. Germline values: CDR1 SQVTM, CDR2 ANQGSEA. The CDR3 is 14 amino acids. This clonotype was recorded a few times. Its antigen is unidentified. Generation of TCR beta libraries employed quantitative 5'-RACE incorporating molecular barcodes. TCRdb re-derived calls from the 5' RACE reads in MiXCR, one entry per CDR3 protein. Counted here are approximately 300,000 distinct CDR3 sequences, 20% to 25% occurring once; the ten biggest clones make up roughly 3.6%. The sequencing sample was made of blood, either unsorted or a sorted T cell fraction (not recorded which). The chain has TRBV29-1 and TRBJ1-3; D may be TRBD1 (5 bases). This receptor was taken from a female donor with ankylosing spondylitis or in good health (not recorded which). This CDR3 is CSVRTPRDGNTIYF. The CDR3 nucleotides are TGCAGCGTTCGGACACCGAGGGACGGAAACACCATATATTTT. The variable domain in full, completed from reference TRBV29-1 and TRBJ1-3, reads SAVISQKPSRDICQRGTSLTIQCQVDSQVTMMFWYRQQPGQSLTLIATANQGSEATYESGFVIDKFPISRPNLTFSTLTVSNMSPEDSSIYLCSVRTPRDGNTIYFGEGSWLTVV.